A selection of T cell receptor beta chains follows, all from one sample in a study of blood T cell repertoires in COVID-19. Using immunoSEQ multiplex PCR, the repertoire was profiled, and TCRdb retains in-frame clones only, with some absent. This sample has 150,000 or so clones; about nine tenths occur once, and the top ten carry approximately 4.3%. Sequencing was performed on PBMCs or T cells enriched from blood (not recorded which). These receptors were collected from a woman between 40 and 55 years old who had been exposed to COVID-19. CDR3s include the opening cysteine and the closing phenylalanine or tryptophan. The D gene is left open where the match is weak. A row's size may be missing; if present it is once, few, many or a size class.

d_call,j_call,v_call,clone_size,cdr3_aa,cdr3_nt
-,TRBJ2-3,TRBV5-1,-,CASSLGQADTQYF,TGCGCCAGCAGCTTGGGTCAGGCAGATACGCAGTATTTT
TRBD1,TRBJ2-7,TRBV12-5,-,CASGPRTGMGYEQYF,TGTGCTAGTGGTCCCAGGACAGGGATGGGGTACGAGCAGTACTTC
-,TRBJ2-7,TRBV7-8,-,CASSLLPRTYEQYF,TGTGCCAGCAGCTTACTACCCAGGACCTACGAGCAGTACTTC
TRBD2,TRBJ2-7,TRBV14,-,CASSQGTSGRLYEQYF,TGTGCCAGCAGCCAAGGGACTAGCGGACGACTCTACGAGCAGTACTTC
TRBD1,TRBJ2-7,TRBV18,-,CASSQTGAVYEQYF,TGTGCCAGCTCACAGACAGGGGCGGTATACGAGCAGTACTTC
TRBD1,TRBJ1-2,TRBV19,-,CASSMVQTGTYGYTF,TGTGCCAGTAGTATGGTCCAGACAGGGACGTATGGCTACACCTTC
TRBD1,TRBJ1-2,TRBV2,-,CASFGTGLAYGYTF,TGTGCCAGCTTCGGGACAGGGTTAGCCTATGGCTACACCTTC
TRBD1,TRBJ1-1,TRBV6-5,-,CASRNRDRGRWEAFF,TGTGCCAGCAGAAACCGGGACAGGGGGAGGTGGGAAGCTTTCTTT
-,TRBJ1-1,TRBV9,-,CASSVVLAGNTEAFF,TGTGCCAGCAGCGTAGTCCTTGCAGGGAACACTGAAGCTTTCTTT
TRBD1,TRBJ1-1,TRBV7-8,-,CASSQWDRADTEAFF,TGTGCCAGCAGCCAATGGGACAGGGCGGACACTGAAGCTTTCTTT
TRBD2,TRBJ2-1,TRBV15,-,CATSSRGGYNEQFF,TGTGCCACCAGTTCTCGGGGGGGATACAATGAGCAGTTCTTC
TRBD2,TRBJ2-3,TRBV7-2,-,CASSLVLYSGASTDTQYF,TGTGCCAGCAGCTTAGTTTTGTATAGCGGGGCTAGCACAGATACGCAGTATTTT
TRBD2,TRBJ2-7,TRBV7-2,once,CASTTRAGDYEQYF,TGTGCCAGCACCACAAGGGCGGGGGATTACGAGCAGTACTTC
-,TRBJ1-6,TRBV27,-,CASSLSADSPLHF,TGTGCCAGCAGTTTATCGGCTGATTCACCCCTCCACTTT
-,TRBJ1-2,TRBV28,-,CASIKGNYGYTF,TGTGCCAGCATTAAGGGGAACTATGGCTACACCTTC
-,TRBJ2-5,TRBV5-6,-,CASSLSRGGRETQYF,TGTGCCAGCAGCTTATCGAGGGGGGGCCGAGAGACCCAGTACTTC
TRBD1,TRBJ1-5,TRBV19,-,CASGTDLNQPQHF,TGTGCCAGTGGGACAGACCTCAATCAGCCCCAGCATTTT
-,TRBJ2-7,TRBV4-3,-,CASSQDGWGRTSYEQYF,TGCGCCAGCAGCCAAGATGGTTGGGGCAGGACCTCCTACGAGCAGTACTTC
-,TRBJ2-1,TRBV7-8,-,CASSPLAEGLYNEQFF,TGTGCCAGCAGCCCTTTAGCGGAAGGCTTATACAATGAGCAGTTCTTC
TRBD2,TRBJ2-1,TRBV11-2,-,CASSMTSGPYNEQFF,TGTGCCAGCAGCATGACTAGCGGTCCCTACAATGAGCAGTTCTTC
-,TRBJ1-6,TRBV6-5,-,CASRENDSPLHF,TGTGCCAGCCGGGAAAATGATTCACCCCTCCACTTT
TRBD1,TRBJ2-7,TRBV6-5,-,CASSYSGTGGSYEQYF,TGTGCCAGCAGTTACTCAGGGACAGGGGGCTCCTACGAGCAGTACTTC
TRBD2,TRBJ2-7,TRBV7-2,-,CASSLGLGLAGGPVYEQYF,TGTGCCAGCAGCTTAGGTTTAGGGCTAGCGGGAGGACCCGTCTACGAGCAGTACTTC
-,TRBJ1-6,TRBV5-1,-,CASSSSSNSPLHF,TGCGCCAGCAGCTCTAGTAGTAATTCACCCCTCCACTTT
TRBD1,TRBJ1-2,TRBV10-3,-,CAISGNRDSYGYTF,TGTGCCATCAGTGGCAACCGGGACAGCTATGGCTACACCTTC
TRBD1,TRBJ1-5,TRBV5-1,once,CASSRDRDQPQHF,TGCGCCAGCAGCAGGGACAGGGATCAGCCCCAGCATTTT
-,TRBJ1-1,TRBV7-9,-,CASSLGAEGTEAFF,TGTGCCAGCAGCTTAGGAGCCGAGGGCACTGAAGCTTTCTTT
TRBD1,TRBJ1-2,TRBV5-1,-,CASKLGTGSYGYTF,TGCGCCAGCAAGCTTGGGACAGGCTCCTATGGCTACACCTTC
TRBD1,TRBJ2-7,TRBV3-1/TRBV3-2,-,CASSQGGTGGSYEQYF,TGTGCCAGCAGCCAAGGGGGGACAGGGGGGTCCTACGAGCAGTACTTC
TRBD1,TRBJ1-2,TRBV27,-,CASSPRPEDRDYGYTF,TGTGCCAGCAGTCCCCGCCCAGAGGACAGGGACTATGGCTACACCTTC
-,TRBJ2-1,TRBV21-1,-,CASRRLAHPFFYNEQFF,TGTGCCAGCAGACGGCTAGCGCACCCCTTCTTTTACAATGAGCAGTTCTTC
TRBD2,TRBJ2-5,TRBV14,-,CASSQRSRGRQETQYF,TGTGCCAGCAGCCAGAGGAGTCGCGGGAGACAAGAGACCCAGTACTTC
TRBD2,TRBJ2-7,TRBV2,-,CASSAEAGGGAYEQYF,TGTGCCAGCAGTGCGGAAGCGGGCGGGGGGGCCTACGAGCAGTACTTC
-,TRBJ2-7,TRBV29-1,once,CSVGDGSYEYF,-
-,TRBJ2-2,TRBV27,many,CASSSSRIGGELFF,TGTGCCAGCAGTAGTAGTCGAATCGGCGGGGAGCTGTTTTTT
-,TRBJ1-1,TRBV19,-,CASSADGISSGLNTEAFF,TGTGCCAGTAGTGCAGACGGGATCAGCTCGGGCCTGAACACTGAAGCTTTCTTT
-,TRBJ1-3,TRBV18,-,CASSPTQGGGSGGNTIYF,TGTGCCAGCTCACCAACGCAGGGAGGAGGCTCTGGTGGAAACACCATATATTTT